Here is one T cell receptor (beta chain) with its context. TCRdb keeps only in-frame clones here, not all; method: immunoSEQ multiplex PCR. The profile shows hundreds of thousands of clones, roughly four fifths of them singletons. This record comes from a study of control samples from healthy donors and cancer patients. Unmatched junction bases numbered 9, after V lost 5 bases and J lost 5 bases. CDR1 and CDR2 (germline): SGHTA, FQGNSA. The length of the CDR3 is 15 residues. Sequencing used PBMCs. The sequence derives from a woman aged 55-75 years with lung cancer. V is TRBV7-2 and J is TRBJ2-5; 9 bases match TRBD1. The CDR3, as DNA: TGTGCCAGCAGCCCTGAGGACAGGGGCCTCGAGACCCAGTACTTC. This encodes CASSPEDRGLETQYF.